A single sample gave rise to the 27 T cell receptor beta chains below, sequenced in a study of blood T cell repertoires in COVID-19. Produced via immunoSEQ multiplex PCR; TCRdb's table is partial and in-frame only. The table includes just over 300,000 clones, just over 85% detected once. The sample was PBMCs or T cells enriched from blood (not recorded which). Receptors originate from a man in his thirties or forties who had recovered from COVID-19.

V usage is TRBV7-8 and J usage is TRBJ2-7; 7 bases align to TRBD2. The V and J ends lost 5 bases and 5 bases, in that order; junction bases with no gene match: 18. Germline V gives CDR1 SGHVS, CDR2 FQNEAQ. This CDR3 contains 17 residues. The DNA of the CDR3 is TGTGCCAGCAGCCCAAGTCATTCGGGGGGATTATGGAACGAGCAGTACTTC. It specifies CASSPSHSGGLWNEQYF.

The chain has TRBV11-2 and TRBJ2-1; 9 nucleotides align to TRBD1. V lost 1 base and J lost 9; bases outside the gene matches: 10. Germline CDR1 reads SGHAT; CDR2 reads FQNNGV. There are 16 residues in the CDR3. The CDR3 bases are TGTGCCAGCAGCTTAGGTCGGACAGGGGACTTCAGTGAGCAGTTCTTC. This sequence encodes CASSLGRTGDFSEQFF.

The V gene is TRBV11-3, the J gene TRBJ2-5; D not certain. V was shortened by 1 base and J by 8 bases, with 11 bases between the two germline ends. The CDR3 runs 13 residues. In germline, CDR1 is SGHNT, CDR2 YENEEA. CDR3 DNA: TGTGCCAGCAGCTTAGTACCCGGAGCCACCCAGTACTTC. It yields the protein CASSLVPGATQYF.

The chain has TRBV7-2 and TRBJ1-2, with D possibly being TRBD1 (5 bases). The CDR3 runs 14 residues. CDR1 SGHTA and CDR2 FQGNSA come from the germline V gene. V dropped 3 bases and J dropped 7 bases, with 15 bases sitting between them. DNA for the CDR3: TGTGCCAGCAGCTTTAGATGGGGGGATGGTGGCTACACCTTC. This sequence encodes CASSFRWGDGGYTF.

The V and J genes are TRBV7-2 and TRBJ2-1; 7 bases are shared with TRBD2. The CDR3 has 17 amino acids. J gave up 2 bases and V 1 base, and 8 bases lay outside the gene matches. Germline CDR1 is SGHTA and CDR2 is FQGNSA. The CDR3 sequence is CASSLVPLGGTYNEQFF. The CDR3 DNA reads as TGTGCCAGCAGCTTAGTTCCCCTCGGGGGGACCTACAATGAGCAGTTCTTC.

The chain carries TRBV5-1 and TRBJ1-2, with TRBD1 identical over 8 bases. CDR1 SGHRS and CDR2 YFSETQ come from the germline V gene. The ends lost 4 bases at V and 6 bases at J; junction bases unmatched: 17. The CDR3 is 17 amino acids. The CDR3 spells CASSAYISGGRTNGYTF. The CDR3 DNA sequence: TGCGCCAGCAGCGCCTATATCTCAGGGGGCAGAACAAATGGCTACACCTTC.

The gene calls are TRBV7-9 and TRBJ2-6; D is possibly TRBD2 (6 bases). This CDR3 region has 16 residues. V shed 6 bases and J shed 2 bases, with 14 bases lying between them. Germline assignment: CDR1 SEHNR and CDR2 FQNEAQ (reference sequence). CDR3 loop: CASSLDAGTGANVLTF. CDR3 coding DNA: TGTGCCAGCAGTCTCGACGCGGGGACTGGGGCCAACGTCCTGACTTTC.

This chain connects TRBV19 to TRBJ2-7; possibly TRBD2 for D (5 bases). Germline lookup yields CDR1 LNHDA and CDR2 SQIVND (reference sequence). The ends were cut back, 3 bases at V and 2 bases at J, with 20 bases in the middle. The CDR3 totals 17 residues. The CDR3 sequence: CASSIRFRAPEAYEQYF. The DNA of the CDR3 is TGTGCCAGTAGTATCCGTTTCCGGGCCCCGGAGGCCTACGAGCAGTACTTC.

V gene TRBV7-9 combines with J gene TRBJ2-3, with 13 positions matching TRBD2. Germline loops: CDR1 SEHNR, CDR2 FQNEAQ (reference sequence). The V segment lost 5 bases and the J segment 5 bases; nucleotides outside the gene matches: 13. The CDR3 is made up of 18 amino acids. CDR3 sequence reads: CASSAGTSGVVWRDTQYF. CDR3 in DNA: TGTGCCAGCAGCGCCGGGACTAGCGGGGTGGTTTGGCGAGATACGCAGTATTTT.

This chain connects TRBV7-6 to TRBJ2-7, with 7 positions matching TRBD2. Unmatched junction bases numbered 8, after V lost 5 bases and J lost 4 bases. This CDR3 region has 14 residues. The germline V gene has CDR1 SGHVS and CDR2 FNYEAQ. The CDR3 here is CASSMQGLLYEQYF. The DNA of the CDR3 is TGTGCCAGCAGCATGCAGGGACTACTGTACGAGCAGTACTTC. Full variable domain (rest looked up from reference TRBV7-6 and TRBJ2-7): GAGVSQSPRYKVTKRGQDVALRCDPISGHVSLYWYRQALGQGPEFLTYFNYEAQQDKSGLPNDRFSAERPEGSISTLTIQRTEQRDSAMYRCASSMQGLLYEQYFGPGTRLTVT.

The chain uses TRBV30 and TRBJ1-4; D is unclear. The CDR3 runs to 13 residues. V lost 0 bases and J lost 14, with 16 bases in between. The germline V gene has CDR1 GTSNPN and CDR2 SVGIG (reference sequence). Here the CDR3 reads CAWSVLGLGGLFF. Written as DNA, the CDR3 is TGTGCCTGGAGTGTACTAGGGCTTGGAGGGCTGTTTTTT.

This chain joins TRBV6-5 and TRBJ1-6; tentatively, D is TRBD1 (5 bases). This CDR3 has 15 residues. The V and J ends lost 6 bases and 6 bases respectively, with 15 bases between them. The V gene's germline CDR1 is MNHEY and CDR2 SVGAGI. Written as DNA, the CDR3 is TGTGCCAGCAGGGACCTCGACAGCCCTAATTCACCCCTCCACTTT. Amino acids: CASRDLDSPNSPLHF.

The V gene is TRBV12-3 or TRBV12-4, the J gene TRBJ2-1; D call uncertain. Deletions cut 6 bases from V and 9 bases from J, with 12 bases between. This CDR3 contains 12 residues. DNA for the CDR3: TGTGCCAGCAGAACCGTAGATAGTGAGCAGTTCTTC. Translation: CASRTVDSEQFF.

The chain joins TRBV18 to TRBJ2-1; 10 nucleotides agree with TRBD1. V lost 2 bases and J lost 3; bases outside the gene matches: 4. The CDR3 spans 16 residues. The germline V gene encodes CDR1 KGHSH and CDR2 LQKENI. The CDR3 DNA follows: TGTGCCAGCTCACCAACCCGGGACAGGGGCTACAATGAGCAGTTCTTC. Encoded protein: CASSPTRDRGYNEQFF. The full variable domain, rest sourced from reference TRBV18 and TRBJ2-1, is NAGVMQNPRHLVRRRGQEARLRCSPMKGHSHVYWYRQLPEEGLKFMVYLQKENIIDESGMPKERFSAEFPKEGPSILRIQQVVRGDSAAYFCASSPTRDRGYNEQFFGPGTRLTVL.

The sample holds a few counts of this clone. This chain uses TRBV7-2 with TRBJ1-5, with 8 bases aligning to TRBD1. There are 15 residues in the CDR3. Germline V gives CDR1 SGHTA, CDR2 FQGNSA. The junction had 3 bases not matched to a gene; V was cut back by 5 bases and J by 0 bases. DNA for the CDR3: TGTGCCAGCAGCGAACAGGGGGGTAGCAATCAGCCCCAGCATTTT. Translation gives CASSEQGGSNQPQHF.

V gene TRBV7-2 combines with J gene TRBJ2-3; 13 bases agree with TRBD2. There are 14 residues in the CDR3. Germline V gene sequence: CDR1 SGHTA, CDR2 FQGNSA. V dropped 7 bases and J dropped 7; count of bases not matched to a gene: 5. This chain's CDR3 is CASTELAGGNTQYF. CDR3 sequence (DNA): TGTGCCAGCACCGAACTAGCGGGAGGGAATACGCAGTATTTT.

The CDR3 DNA sequence: TGTGCCAGCAGCTCACGTACTAGCGGGGTTAATGAGCAGTTCTTC. It encodes CASSSRTSGVNEQFF. This chain links TRBV11-2 with TRBJ2-1; the match to TRBD2 covers 10 bases. Trimming at V came to 4 bases and at J to 7 bases, leaving 7 bases not matched to a gene. CDR1 is SGHAT, CDR2 FQNNGV, per germline. CDR3 size: 15 residues.

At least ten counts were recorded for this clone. CDR3 coding DNA: TGTGCCACCAGCAGAGGGTCAGGGTACGGTACATACGAGCAGTACTTC. It encodes CATSRGSGYGTYEQYF. V and J are TRBV15 and TRBJ2-7; tentatively, D is TRBD1 (5 bases). Between the trimmed V and J ends, which lost 1 base and 4 bases, there was a span of 17 bases. Germline loops: CDR1 LNHNV, CDR2 YYDKDF (reference sequence). The CDR3 sequence is 16 residues long.

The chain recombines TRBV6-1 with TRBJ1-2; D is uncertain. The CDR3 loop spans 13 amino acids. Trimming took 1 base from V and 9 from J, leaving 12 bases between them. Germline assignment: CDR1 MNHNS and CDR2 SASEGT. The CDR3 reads CASSEDTRNRYTF. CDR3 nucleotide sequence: TGTGCCAGCAGTGAAGACACCCGAAACCGCTACACCTTC.

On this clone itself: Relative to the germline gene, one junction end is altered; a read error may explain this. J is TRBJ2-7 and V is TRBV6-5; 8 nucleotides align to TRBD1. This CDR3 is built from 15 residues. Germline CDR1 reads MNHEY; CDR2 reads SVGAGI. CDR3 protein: CASSDSWTGFYEQYF. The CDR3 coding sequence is TGTGCCAGCAGTGACTCTTGGACAGGGTTCTACGAGCAGTACTTC.

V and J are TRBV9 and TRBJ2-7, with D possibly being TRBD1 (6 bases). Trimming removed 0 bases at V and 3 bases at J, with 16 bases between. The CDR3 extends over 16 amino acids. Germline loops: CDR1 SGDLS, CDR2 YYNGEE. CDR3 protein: CASSVDKGQGLYEQYF. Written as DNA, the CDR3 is TGTGCCAGCAGCGTAGACAAGGGGCAGGGGCTCTACGAGCAGTACTTC.

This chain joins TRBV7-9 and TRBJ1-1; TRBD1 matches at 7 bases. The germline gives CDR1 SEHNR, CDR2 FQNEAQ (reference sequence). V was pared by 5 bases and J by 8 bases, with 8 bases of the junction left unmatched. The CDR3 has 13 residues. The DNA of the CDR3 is TGTGCCAGCAGCCCAGGACAGGCCCTAGAAGCTTTCTTT. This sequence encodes CASSPGQALEAFF.

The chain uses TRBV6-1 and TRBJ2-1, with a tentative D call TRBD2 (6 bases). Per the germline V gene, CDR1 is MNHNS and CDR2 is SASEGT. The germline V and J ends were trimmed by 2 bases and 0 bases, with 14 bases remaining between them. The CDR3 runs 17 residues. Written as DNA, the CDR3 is TGTGCCAGCAGTGAACCCTTCGGGAGCAACTCCTACAATGAGCAGTTCTTC. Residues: CASSEPFGSNSYNEQFF.

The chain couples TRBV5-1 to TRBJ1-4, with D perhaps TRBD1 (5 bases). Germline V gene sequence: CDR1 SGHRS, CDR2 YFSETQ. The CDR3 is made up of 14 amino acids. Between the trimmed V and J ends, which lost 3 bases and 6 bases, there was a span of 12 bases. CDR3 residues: CASSWQGGDEKLFF. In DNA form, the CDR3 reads TGCGCCAGCAGCTGGCAGGGAGGGGATGAAAAACTGTTTTTT.

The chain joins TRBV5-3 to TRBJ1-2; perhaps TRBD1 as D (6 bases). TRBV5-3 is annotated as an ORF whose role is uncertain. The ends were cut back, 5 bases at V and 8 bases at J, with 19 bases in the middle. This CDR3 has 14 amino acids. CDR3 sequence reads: CARRYAKQGSGYTF. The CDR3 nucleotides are TGTGCCAGAAGATACGCGAAACAGGGCTCGGGCTACACCTTC.

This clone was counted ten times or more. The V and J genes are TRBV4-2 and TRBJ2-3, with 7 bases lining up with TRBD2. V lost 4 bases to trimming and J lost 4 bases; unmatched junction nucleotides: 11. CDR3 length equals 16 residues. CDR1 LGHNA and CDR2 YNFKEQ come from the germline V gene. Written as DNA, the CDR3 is TGTGCCAGCAGCCCCGAGAGGGAGGGCCCCGCAGATACGCAGTATTTT. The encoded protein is CASSPEREGPADTQYF.

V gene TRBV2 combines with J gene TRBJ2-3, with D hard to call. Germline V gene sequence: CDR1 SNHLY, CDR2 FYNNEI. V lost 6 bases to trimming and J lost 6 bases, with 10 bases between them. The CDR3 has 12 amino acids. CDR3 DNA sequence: TGTGCCAGCAGGCCTCTGAGGGATACGCAGTATTTT. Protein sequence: CASRPLRDTQYF.